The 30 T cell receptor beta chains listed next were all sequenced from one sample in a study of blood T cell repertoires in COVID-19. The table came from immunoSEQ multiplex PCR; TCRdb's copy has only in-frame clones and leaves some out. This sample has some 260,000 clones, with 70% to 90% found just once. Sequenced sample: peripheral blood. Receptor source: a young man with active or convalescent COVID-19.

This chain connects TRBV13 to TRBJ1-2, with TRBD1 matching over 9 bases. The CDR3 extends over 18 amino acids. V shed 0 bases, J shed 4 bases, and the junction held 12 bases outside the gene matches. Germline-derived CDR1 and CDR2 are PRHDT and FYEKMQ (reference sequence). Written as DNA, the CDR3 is TGTGCCAGCAGCTTAGGCCTAGGACAGGGGCTGGGGCTCTATGGCTACACCTTC. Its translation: CASSLGLGQGLGLYGYTF.

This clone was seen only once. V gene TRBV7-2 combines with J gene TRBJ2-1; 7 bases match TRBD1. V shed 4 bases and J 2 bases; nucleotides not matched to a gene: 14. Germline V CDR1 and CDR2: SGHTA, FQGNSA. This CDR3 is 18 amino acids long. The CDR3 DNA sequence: TGTGCCAGCAGCTCCCCGCCAGGGACAGCCGAACCCTACAATGAGCAGTTCTTC. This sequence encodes CASSSPPGTAEPYNEQFF.

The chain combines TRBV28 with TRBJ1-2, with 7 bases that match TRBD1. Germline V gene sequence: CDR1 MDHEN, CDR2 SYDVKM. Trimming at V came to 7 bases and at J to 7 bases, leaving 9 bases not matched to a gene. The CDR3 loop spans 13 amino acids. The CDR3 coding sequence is TGTGCCAGCAAACACAGGGGAACGACTGGCTACACCTTC. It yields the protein CASKHRGTTGYTF.

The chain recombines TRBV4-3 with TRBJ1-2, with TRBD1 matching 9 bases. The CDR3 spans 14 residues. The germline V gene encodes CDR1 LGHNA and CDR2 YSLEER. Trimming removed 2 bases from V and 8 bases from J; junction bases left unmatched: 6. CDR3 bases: TGCGCCAGCAGCCAATTACAGGGGGCGCAGGGCTACACCTTC. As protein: CASSQLQGAQGYTF.

This chain's CDR3 is CASSPPRSSGRARDWETQYF. The DNA for the CDR3 is TGTGCCAGCAGTCCCCCCCGGTCTAGCGGGAGGGCCCGGGATTGGGAGACCCAGTACTTC. The chain carries TRBV6-2 or TRBV6-3 and TRBJ2-5; 12 nucleotides align to TRBD2. This CDR3 comprises 20 residues. J gave up 5 bases and V 5 bases, and 21 bases lay outside the gene matches. The germline V gene encodes CDR1 MNHEY and CDR2 SVGEGT.

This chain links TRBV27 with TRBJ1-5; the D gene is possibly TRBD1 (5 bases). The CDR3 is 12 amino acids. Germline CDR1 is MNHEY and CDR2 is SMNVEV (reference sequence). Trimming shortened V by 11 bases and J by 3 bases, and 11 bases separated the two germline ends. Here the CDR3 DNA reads TGTGCCGCGAAGGGGCCCAATCAGCCCCAGCATTTT. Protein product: CAAKGPNQPQHF.

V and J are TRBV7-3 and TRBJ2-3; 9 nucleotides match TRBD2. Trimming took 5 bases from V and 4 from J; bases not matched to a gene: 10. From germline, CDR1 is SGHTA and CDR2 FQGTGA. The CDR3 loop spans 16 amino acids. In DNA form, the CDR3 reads TGTGCCAGCAGCGCCGTAGGCGGGGGGGCTTCAGATACGCAGTATTTT. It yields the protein CASSAVGGGASDTQYF.

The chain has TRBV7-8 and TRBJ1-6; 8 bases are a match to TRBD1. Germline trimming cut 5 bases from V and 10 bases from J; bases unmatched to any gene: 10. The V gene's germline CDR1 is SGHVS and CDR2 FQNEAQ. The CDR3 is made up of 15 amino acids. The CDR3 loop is CASSGFTGGPSPLHF. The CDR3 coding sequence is TGTGCCAGCAGCGGGTTCACAGGGGGTCCCTCACCCCTCCACTTT.

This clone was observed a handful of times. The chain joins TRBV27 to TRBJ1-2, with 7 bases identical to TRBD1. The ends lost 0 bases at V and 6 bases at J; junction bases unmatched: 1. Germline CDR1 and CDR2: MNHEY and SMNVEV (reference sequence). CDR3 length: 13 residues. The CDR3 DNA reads TGTGCCAGCAGTTTATCAGGGGGCAATGGCTACACCTTC. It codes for CASSLSGGNGYTF.

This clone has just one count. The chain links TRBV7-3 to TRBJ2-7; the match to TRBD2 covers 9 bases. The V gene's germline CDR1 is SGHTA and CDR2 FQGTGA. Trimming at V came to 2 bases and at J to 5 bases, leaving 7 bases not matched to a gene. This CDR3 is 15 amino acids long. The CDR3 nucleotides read TGTGCCAGCAGCTTACTGCCTAGCGGGGTGGACGAGCAGTACTTC. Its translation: CASSLLPSGVDEQYF. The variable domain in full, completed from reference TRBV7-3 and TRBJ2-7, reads GAGVSQTPSNKVTEKGKYVELRCDPISGHTALYWYRQSLGQGPEFLIYFQGTGAADDSGLPNDRFFAVRPEGSVSTLKIQRTERGDSAVYLCASSLLPSGVDEQYFGPGTRLTVT.

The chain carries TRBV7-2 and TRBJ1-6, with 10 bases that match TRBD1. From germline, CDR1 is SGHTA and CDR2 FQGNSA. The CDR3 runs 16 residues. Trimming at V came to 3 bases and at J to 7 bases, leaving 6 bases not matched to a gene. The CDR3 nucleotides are TGTGCCAGCAGCTTGACAGGGGGCATTCAAAATTCACCCCTCCACTTT. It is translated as CASSLTGGIQNSPLHF.

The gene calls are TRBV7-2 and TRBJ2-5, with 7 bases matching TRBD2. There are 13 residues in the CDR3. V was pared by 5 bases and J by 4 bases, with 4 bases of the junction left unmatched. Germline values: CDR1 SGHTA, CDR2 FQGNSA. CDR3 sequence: CASSPPGGETQYF. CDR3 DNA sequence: TGTGCCAGCAGCCCTCCGGGGGGAGAGACCCAGTACTTC.

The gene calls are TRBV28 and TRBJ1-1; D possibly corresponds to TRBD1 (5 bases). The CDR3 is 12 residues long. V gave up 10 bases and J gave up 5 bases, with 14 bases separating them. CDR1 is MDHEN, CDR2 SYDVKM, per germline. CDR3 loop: CATQPQGTEAFF. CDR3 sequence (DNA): TGTGCCACCCAACCCCAGGGAACTGAAGCTTTCTTT. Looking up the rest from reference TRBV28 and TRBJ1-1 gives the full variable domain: DVKVTQSSRYLVKRTGEKVFLECVQDMDHENMFWYRQDPGLGLRLIYFSYDVKMKEKGDIPEGYSVSREKKERFSLILESASTNQTSMYLCATQPQGTEAFFGQGTRLTVV.

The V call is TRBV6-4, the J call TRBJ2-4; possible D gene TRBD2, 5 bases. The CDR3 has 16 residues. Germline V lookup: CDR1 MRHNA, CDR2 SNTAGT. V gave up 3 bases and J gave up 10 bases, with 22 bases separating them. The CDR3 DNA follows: TGTGCCAGCAGTGATTCTGGAGGCCCCCGAAGGGTAATTCAGTACTTC. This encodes CASSDSGGPRRVIQYF.

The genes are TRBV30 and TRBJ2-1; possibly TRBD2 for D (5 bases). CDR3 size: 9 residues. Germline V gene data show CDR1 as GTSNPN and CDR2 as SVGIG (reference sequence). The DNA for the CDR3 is TGTACCTTACAGCGGGAGCAGTTCTTC. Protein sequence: CTLQREQFF.

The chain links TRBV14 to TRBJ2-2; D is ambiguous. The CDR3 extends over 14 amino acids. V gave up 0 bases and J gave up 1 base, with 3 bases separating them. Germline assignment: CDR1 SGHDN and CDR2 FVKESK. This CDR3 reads CASSQDLNTGELFF. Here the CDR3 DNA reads TGTGCCAGCAGCCAAGATCTGAACACCGGGGAGCTGTTTTTT.

The CDR3 DNA is TGTGCCATCAGTGCGGACTCGAAACTCGGTGGCTACACCTTC. It codes for CAISADSKLGGYTF. This chain uses TRBV10-3 with TRBJ1-2; D is unclear. V lost 4 bases and J lost 7, with 16 bases in between. CDR1 and CDR2 (germline): ENHRY, SYGVKD. This CDR3 has 14 residues.

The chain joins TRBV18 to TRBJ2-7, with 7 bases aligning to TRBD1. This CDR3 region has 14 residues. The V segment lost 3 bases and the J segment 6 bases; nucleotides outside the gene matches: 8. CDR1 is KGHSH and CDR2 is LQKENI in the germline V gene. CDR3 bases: TGTGCCAGCTCACCCAACAGGGGCGCCGGCGAGCAGTACTTC. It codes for CASSPNRGAGEQYF. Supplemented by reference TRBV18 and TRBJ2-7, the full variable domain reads NAGVMQNPRHLVRRRGQEARLRCSPMKGHSHVYWYRQLPEEGLKFMVYLQKENIIDESGMPKERFSAEFPKEGPSILRIQQVVRGDSAAYFCASSPNRGAGEQYFGPGTRLTVT.

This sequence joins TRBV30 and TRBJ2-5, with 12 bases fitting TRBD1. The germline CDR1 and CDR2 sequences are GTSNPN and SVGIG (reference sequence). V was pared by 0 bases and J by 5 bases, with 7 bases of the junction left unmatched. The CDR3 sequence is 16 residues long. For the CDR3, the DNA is TGTGCCTGGAGTGTAGTCGGGACAGGGGGCGCGGAGACCCAGTACTTC. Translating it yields CAWSVVGTGGAETQYF.

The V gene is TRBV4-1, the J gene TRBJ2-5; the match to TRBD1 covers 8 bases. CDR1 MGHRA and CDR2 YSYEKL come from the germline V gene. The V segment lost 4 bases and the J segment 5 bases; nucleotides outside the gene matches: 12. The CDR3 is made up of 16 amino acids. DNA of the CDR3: TGCGCCAGCAGCCCCGAACAACAGGGGGAGATGGAGACCCAGTACTTC. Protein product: CASSPEQQGEMETQYF.

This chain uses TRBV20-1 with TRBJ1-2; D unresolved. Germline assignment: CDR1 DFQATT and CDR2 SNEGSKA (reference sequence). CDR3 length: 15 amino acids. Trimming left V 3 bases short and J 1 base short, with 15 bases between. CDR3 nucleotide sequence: TGCAGTGCTAGTTCGCCGGGCGAGGGTAACTATGGCTACACCTTC. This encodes CSASSPGEGNYGYTF.

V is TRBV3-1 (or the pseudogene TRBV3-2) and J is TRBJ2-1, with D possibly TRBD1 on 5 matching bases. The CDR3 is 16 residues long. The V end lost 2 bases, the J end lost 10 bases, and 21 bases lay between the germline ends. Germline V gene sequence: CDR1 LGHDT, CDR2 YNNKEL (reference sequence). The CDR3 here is CASSQKILSIPGEQFF. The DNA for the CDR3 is TGTGCCAGCAGCCAAAAAATATTGTCGATCCCAGGGGAGCAGTTCTTC.

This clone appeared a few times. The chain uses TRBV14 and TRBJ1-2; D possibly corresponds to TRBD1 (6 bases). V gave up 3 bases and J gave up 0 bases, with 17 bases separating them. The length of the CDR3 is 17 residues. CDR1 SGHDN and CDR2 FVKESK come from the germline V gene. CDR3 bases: TGTGCCAGCAGCCACGGGACACCCCAAGGAGCTAACTATGGCTACACCTTC. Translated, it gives CASSHGTPQGANYGYTF.

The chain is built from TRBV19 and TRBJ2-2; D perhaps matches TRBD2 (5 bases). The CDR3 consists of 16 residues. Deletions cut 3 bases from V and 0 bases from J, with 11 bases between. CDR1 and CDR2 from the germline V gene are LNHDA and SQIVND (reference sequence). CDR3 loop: CASSIFWGANTGELFF. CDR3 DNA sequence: TGTGCCAGTAGTATTTTTTGGGGAGCGAACACCGGGGAGCTGTTTTTT.

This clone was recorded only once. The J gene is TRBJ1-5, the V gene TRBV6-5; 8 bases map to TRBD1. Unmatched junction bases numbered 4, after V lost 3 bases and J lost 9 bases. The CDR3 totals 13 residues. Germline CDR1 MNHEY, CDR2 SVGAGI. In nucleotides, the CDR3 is TGTGCCAGCAGTTATACAGGGGGTCGGCCCCAGCATTTT. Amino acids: CASSYTGGRPQHF.

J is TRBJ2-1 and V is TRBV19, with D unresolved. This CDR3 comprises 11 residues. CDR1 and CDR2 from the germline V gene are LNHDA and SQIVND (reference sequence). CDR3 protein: CAEYHVDEQFF. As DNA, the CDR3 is TGTGCAGAGTATCACGTGGATGAGCAGTTCTTC.

This CDR3 is CSARRETQYF. CDR3 sequence (DNA): TGCAGTGCTAGACGGGAGACCCAGTACTTC. The chain is built from TRBV20-1 and TRBJ2-5, with no clear D. Deletions cut 2 bases from V and 5 bases from J, with 3 bases between. The CDR3 contains 10 residues. The germline CDR1 and CDR2 sequences are DFQATT and SNEGSKA (reference sequence).

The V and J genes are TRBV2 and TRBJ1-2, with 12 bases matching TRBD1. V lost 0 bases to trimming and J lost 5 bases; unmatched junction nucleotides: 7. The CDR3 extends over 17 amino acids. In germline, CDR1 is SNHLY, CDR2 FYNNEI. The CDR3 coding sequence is TGTGCCAGCAGTGAAGCACCGGGACAGGGGGCGCGATATGGCTACACCTTC. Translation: CASSEAPGQGARYGYTF. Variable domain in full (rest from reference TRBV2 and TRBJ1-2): EPEVTQTPSHQVTQMGQEVILRCVPISNHLYFYWYRQILGQKVEFLVSFYNNEISEKSEIFDDQFSVERPDGSNFTLKIRSTKLEDSAMYFCASSEAPGQGARYGYTFGSGTRLTVV.

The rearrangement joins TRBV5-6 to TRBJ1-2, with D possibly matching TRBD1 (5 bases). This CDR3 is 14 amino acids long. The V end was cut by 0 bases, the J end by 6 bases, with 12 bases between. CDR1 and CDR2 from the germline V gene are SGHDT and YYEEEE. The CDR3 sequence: CASSLVQGSDGYTF. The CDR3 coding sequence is TGTGCCAGCAGCTTGGTCCAGGGTTCGGATGGCTACACCTTC. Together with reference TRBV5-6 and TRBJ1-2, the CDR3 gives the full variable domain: DAGVTQSPTHLIKTRGQQVTLRCSPKSGHDTVSWYQQALGQGPQFIFQYYEEEERQRGNFPDRFSGHQFPNYSSELNVNALLLGDSALYLCASSLVQGSDGYTFGSGTRLTVV.

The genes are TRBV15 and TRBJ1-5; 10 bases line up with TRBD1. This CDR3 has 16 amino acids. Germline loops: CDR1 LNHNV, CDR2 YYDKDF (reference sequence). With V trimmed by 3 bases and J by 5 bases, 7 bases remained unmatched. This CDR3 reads CATSSSSGTGDQPQHF. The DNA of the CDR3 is TGTGCCACCAGCAGTAGCTCCGGGACAGGGGATCAGCCCCAGCATTTT.